This T cell receptor (beta chain) was captured by sequencing in a study of preoperative IRX-2 immunotherapy in early breast cancer. This CDR3 comprises 14 residues. V lost 2 bases to trimming and J lost 10 bases, with 18 bases between them. Germline V gene sequence: CDR1 SGHRS, CDR2 YFSETQ. The treatment was: preoperative locoregional IRX-2 cytokine immunotherapy. Samples came from a phase Ib trial of preoperative locoregional IRX-2 cytokine immunotherapy. Only in-frame clones appear in the TCRdb table, and some are missing; sequencing was by immunoSEQ multiplex PCR. In the table there are roughly 30,000 clones, about four fifths of which are singletons.

The source is a human donor with breast cancer. The chain is built from TRBV5-1 and TRBJ1-1, with D maybe TRBD1 (6 bases). The material was obtained from a patient treated with IRX-2 immunotherapy. CDR3 in amino acids: CASSFQGTALGAFF. The CDR3 DNA reads TGCGCCAGCAGCTTTCAGGGGACGGCTCTCGGAGCTTTCTTT.